These T cell receptor beta chains were read from a single sample in a study of blood T cells in healthy people across ages. One entry per CDR3 protein results from TCRdb running MiXCR on the 5' RACE reads. The sample contains under 1,000,000 distinct CDR3 sequences, roughly 35% of which appear only once. Sequences were obtained from blood. Receptors originate from a man between 18 and 29 years old in good health. The conserved cysteine and the conserved F or W are not part of the CDR3 here.

J | V | CDR3
TRBJ1-2 | TRBV12-3/TRBV12-4 | ASSFRTTYGYT
TRBJ1-4 | TRBV9 | ASTAGQGNEKLF
TRBJ2-7 | TRBV7-2 | ASSLQGWPYEQY
TRBJ1-5 | TRBV5-1 | ASSLGGARQPQH
TRBJ1-2 | TRBV2 | ASNDVQGAHGYT
TRBJ2-7 | TRBV29-1 | SVVRGSEQY
TRBJ2-1 | TRBV7-9 | ASSQDRGRDNEQF
TRBJ2-6 | TRBV15 | ATSREQGSGANVLT
TRBJ2-2 | TRBV4-2 | ASSQDIGDRGAGELF
TRBJ2-1 | TRBV6-2/TRBV6-3 | ASGRLAGGEQF
TRBJ1-1 | TRBV5-1 | ASSLARSDRGLPFNTEAF
TRBJ1-3 | TRBV29-1 | SVEGANSGNTIY
TRBJ1-1 | TRBV20-1 | SASYTSNTEAF
TRBJ2-7 | TRBV28 | ASSQQDYNEQY
TRBJ2-1 | TRBV4-1 | ASSPSSSSTASYNEQF
TRBJ2-2 | TRBV2 | ASSEGTLNTGELF
TRBJ1-5 | TRBV6-2/TRBV6-3 | ASSSRAYSNQPQH
TRBJ1-2 | TRBV29-1 | SVGGAGSTNYGYT
TRBJ2-3 | TRBV20-1 | SARDPGGPSVPDTQY
TRBJ1-2 | TRBV7-6 | ASSLETGVGQGGGYT
TRBJ2-2 | TRBV6-2/TRBV6-3 | ASILREFGTGELF
TRBJ1-1 | TRBV29-1 | SVRMGTGNTEAF
TRBJ2-2 | TRBV12-3/TRBV12-4 | ASSATRGLSTGELF
TRBJ1-1 | TRBV2 | ASTNGGRGSEAF
TRBJ2-7 | TRBV6-6 | ASSPVRDSLTPYEQY
TRBJ2-4 | TRBV20-1 | SERQIAKNIQY
TRBJ1-1 | TRBV7-2 | ASSKGQARTEAF
TRBJ2-3 | TRBV7-3 | ASSLWRGSGTDTQY
TRBJ2-5 | TRBV29-1 | SNAKSGGETQY
TRBJ2-7 | TRBV6-2/TRBV6-3 | ASSYFPAVASYHRPYEQY
TRBJ1-1 | TRBV2 | ASSDQGQGNTEAF
TRBJ1-2 | TRBV25-1 | ASRPPAGADGYT